These 22 T cell receptor beta chains were all obtained from the same sample, sequenced in a study of OX40 agonist ivuxolimab in advanced cancers. Receptor amplification or capture employed the immunoSEQ multiplex PCR assay. TCRdb's version of the immuneACCESS table is confined to in-frame rearrangements and falls short of the full clone set. An unresolved V gene accounts for under half of the shortfall where checked; the remainder is of unknown origin. Present in this sample are roughly 30,000 clones, approximately 90% of which were seen just once. The leading ten clones occupy about 25% of the sample. Here the sequenced sample was CD4+ or CD8+ T cells sorted from blood, taken in a trial of the OX40 agonist ivuxolimab. The receptors stem from an adult with an advanced solid tumor such as melanoma, head and neck, liver or kidney cancer.

The chain joins TRBV28 to TRBJ1-4, with D possibly TRBD1 on 5 matching bases. This CDR3 region has 15 residues. Per germline, CDR1 MDHEN and CDR2 SYDVKM. Trimming took 11 bases from V and 3 from J, leaving 19 bases between them. CDR3 nucleotide sequence: TGTGCCGGGGCCGAGGCGGCGGTACCTAATGAAAAACTGTTTTTT. Amino acid sequence: CAGAEAAVPNEKLFF.

This rearrangement joins TRBV6-5 to TRBJ2-5, with TRBD2 matching over 13 bases. Germline values: CDR1 MNHEY, CDR2 SVGAGI. The trim removed 5 bases at V and 12 bases at J, leaving 6 bases unmatched. CDR3 length equals 13 residues. In DNA, the CDR3 is TGTGCCAGCAGTGCCGGACTAGCGGGAGAAAAGTACTTC. Residues: CASSAGLAGEKYF.

The chain combines TRBV21-1 with TRBJ2-3. TRBV21-1 is annotated as a pseudogene. The CDR3 sequence is 16 residues long. The CDR3 DNA reads TGTGCCAGCAGCAACGGGACGGATCCTAGCACAGATACGCAGTATTTT. It encodes CASSNGTDPSTDTQYF.

The chain has TRBV9 and TRBJ2-5, with D possibly TRBD2 on 5 matching bases. The CDR3 is 14 amino acids. V was shortened by 2 bases and J by 5 bases, with 13 bases between the two germline ends. CDR1 SGDLS and CDR2 YYNGEE come from the germline V gene. CDR3 sequence (DNA): TGTGCCAGCAGCGTCCTTGCTAGCACGGAGACCCAGTACTTC. It translates to CASSVLASTETQYF.

The chain has TRBV6-5 and TRBJ1-2; 7 bases are a match to TRBD1. V was pared by 6 bases and J by 4 bases, with 11 bases of the junction left unmatched. From germline, CDR1 is MNHEY and CDR2 SVGAGI. The CDR3 is 15 amino acids. The CDR3 sequence is CASSRQGNSPYGYTF. CDR3 DNA: TGTGCCAGCAGCCGACAGGGCAACTCTCCCTATGGCTACACCTTC.

This sequence joins TRBV6-5 and TRBJ2-2; 10 bases match TRBD2. The CDR3 is made up of 16 amino acids. J was trimmed by 6 bases and V by 0 bases; bases with no gene match: 4. In germline, CDR1 is MNHEY, CDR2 SVGAGI. CDR3 bases: TGTGCCAGCAGTTACTCCCTAGCGGGAGTGGCCGGGGAGCTGTTTTTT. As protein: CASSYSLAGVAGELFF.

The chain is built from TRBV28 and TRBJ1-1, with D possibly being TRBD1 (5 bases). Germline loops: CDR1 MDHEN, CDR2 SYDVKM. The CDR3 is made up of 15 amino acids. Trimming pared 5 bases from V and 3 bases from J, leaving 16 bases between. DNA of the CDR3: TGTGCCAGCAGTCTCCGGGGCTTGGGGGACACTGAAGCTTTCTTT. This translates into CASSLRGLGDTEAFF.

The V gene is TRBV28, the J gene TRBJ2-7; TRBD1 matches at 10 bases. Unmatched junction bases numbered 12, after V lost 7 bases and J lost 3 bases. The CDR3 length is 16 residues. CDR1 MDHEN and CDR2 SYDVKM come from the germline V gene. This CDR3 is CASTHSGDRGNYEQYF. The CDR3 bases are TGTGCCAGCACCCATTCCGGGGACAGGGGTAACTACGAGCAGTACTTC.

This clone was seen just once. This chain connects TRBV4-1 to TRBJ2-7, with a tentative D call TRBD2 (6 bases). Germline V gene sequence: CDR1 MGHRA, CDR2 YSYEKL. Trimming left V 4 bases short and J 2 bases short, with 18 bases between. The CDR3 contains 16 residues. For the CDR3, the DNA is TGCGCCAGCAGCCGCAATCCGGCGGGACGGACCTACGAGCAGTACTTC. This gives the protein CASSRNPAGRTYEQYF.

The CDR3 DNA follows: TGTGCCATCAGTGAGTCGGTCAGCATGAACACTGAAGCTTTCTTT. Its translation: CAISESVSMNTEAFF. The genes are TRBV10-3 and TRBJ1-1; no reliable D call. Germline V lookup: CDR1 ENHRY, CDR2 SYGVKD. CDR3 length: 15 residues. V dropped 0 bases and J dropped 0 bases, with 8 bases sitting between them.

V and J are TRBV5-1 and TRBJ2-1; no reliable D call. The CDR3 runs 17 residues. Germline lookup yields CDR1 SGHRS and CDR2 YFSETQ. Trimming removed 4 bases from V and 4 bases from J, with 21 bases in between. Written as DNA, the CDR3 is TGCGCCAGCAGCCCGGAAAGGACGGTGGACCCTTACAATGAGCAGTTCTTC. It codes for CASSPERTVDPYNEQFF.

This CDR3 is CASSLGGLARVNEQFF. The CDR3 nucleotides are TGTGCCAGCAGCTTAGGAGGCTTAGCACGAGTCAATGAGCAGTTCTTC. The chain joins TRBV7-6 to TRBJ2-1; unclear D gene. Trimming shortened V by 1 base and J by 6 bases, and 16 bases separated the two germline ends. CDR1 SGHVS and CDR2 FNYEAQ come from the germline V gene. The CDR3 totals 16 residues. The full variable domain, rest sourced from reference TRBV7-6 and TRBJ2-1, is GAGVSQSPRYKVTKRGQDVALRCDPISGHVSLYWYRQALGQGPEFLTYFNYEAQQDKSGLPNDRFSAERPEGSISTLTIQRTEQRDSAMYRCASSLGGLARVNEQFFGPGTRLTVL.

The gene calls are TRBV2 and TRBJ1-3; no reliable D call. CDR3 length equals 13 residues. Germline V gene data show CDR1 as SNHLY and CDR2 as FYNNEI. Trimming removed 4 bases from V and 0 bases from J, with 4 bases in between. The CDR3: CASSGNSGNTIYF. DNA for the CDR3: TGTGCCAGCAGTGGGAACTCTGGAAACACCATATATTTT. The full variable domain, with the rest looked up from reference TRBV2 and TRBJ1-3, is EPEVTQTPSHQVTQMGQEVILRCVPISNHLYFYWYRQILGQKVEFLVSFYNNEISEKSEIFDDQFSVERPDGSNFTLKIRSTKLEDSAMYFCASSGNSGNTIYFGEGSWLTVV.

This sequence joins TRBV30 and TRBJ2-7; 8 bases are a match to TRBD2. The germline V gene encodes CDR1 GTSNPN and CDR2 SVGIG (reference sequence). This CDR3 has 11 residues. Losses at the gene ends were 5 bases for V and 5 bases for J; bases not matched to a gene: 2. The CDR3 sequence: CAWGTSHEQYF. The CDR3 bases are TGTGCCTGGGGGACTAGTCACGAGCAGTACTTC.

The rearrangement joins TRBV2 to TRBJ2-2, with D unclear. V dropped 4 bases and J dropped 0 bases, with 9 bases sitting between them. The germline gives CDR1 SNHLY, CDR2 FYNNEI. The CDR3 totals 15 residues. CDR3 sequence reads: CASSGLDSNTGELFF. The CDR3 region has the DNA TGTGCCAGCAGTGGACTTGACTCGAACACCGGGGAGCTGTTTTTT.

This rearrangement joins TRBV11-2 to TRBJ2-5, with 15 bases identical to TRBD2. Germline-derived CDR1 and CDR2 are SGHAT and FQNNGV. This CDR3 has 18 amino acids. With 5 bases clipped from V and 2 bases from J, the junction kept 9 bases outside the gene matches. DNA of the CDR3: TGTGCCAGCAGCCCTGGACTAGCGGGGGGGCGTGATCAAGAGACCCAGTACTTC. Translation gives CASSPGLAGGRDQETQYF.

The chain has TRBV7-3 and TRBJ2-2; weak D call: TRBD2 (5 bases). This CDR3 is 14 amino acids long. Germline V gene sequence: CDR1 SGHTA, CDR2 FQGTGA. The V and J ends lost 5 bases and 1 base respectively, with 8 bases between them. As DNA, the CDR3 is TGTGCCAGCAGCGCGGACTGGAACACCGGGGAGCTGTTTTTT. Its translation is CASSADWNTGELFF.

This chain uses TRBV13 with TRBJ2-1; D assignment may be TRBD1 or TRBD2 (6 bases each). V lost 1 base and J lost 2, with 9 bases in between. CDR1 is PRHDT, CDR2 FYEKMQ, per germline (reference sequence). The CDR3 runs 15 residues. In DNA, the CDR3 is TGTGCCAGCAGCTTAGCGGGGGCCACCTACAATGAGCAGTTCTTC. Encoded protein: CASSLAGATYNEQFF. Variable domain in full (rest from reference TRBV13 and TRBJ2-1): AAGVIQSPRHLIKEKRETATLKCYPIPRHDTVYWYQQGPGQDPQFLISFYEKMQSDKGSIPDRFSAQQFSDYHSELNMSSLELGDSALYFCASSLAGATYNEQFFGPGTRLTVL.

The chain carries TRBV7-3 and TRBJ2-1, with D tentatively TRBD2 (5 bases). The germline V and J ends were trimmed by 5 bases and 7 bases, with 15 bases remaining between them. CDR1 SGHTA and CDR2 FQGTGA come from the germline V gene. CDR3 length: 14 residues. CDR3 residues: CASSPGLGTNEQFF. DNA for the CDR3: TGTGCCAGCAGCCCCGGACTCGGTACTAATGAGCAGTTCTTC.

Turning to this clone: A much larger clone sits a single nucleotide away, making a read error possible. The CDR3, as DNA: TGTGCCAGCAGCTTAGGGCCGAACACTGAAGCTTTCTTT. Translation gives CASSLGPNTEAFF. The chain uses TRBV11-2 and TRBJ1-1; no reliable D call. The germline V gene has CDR1 SGHAT and CDR2 FQNNGV. The length of the CDR3 is 13 residues. Trimming cost V 1 base and J 1 base, with 4 bases left between them.

The chain has TRBV16 and TRBJ1-1; D uncertain. CDR1 KGHSY and CDR2 FQNENV come from the germline V gene. The CDR3 has 13 residues. Trimming left V 1 base short and J 4 bases short, with 7 bases between. CDR3 loop: CASSQWWGTEAFF. The DNA for the CDR3 is TGTGCCAGCAGCCAATGGTGGGGCACTGAAGCTTTCTTT.

The rearrangement joins TRBV7-8 to TRBJ1-5; 8 positions match TRBD1. Germline V gene sequence: CDR1 SGHVS, CDR2 FQNEAQ. Trimming at V came to 2 bases and at J to 1 base, leaving 4 bases not matched to a gene. The CDR3 is 16 amino acids. This chain's CDR3 is CASSLNTGGSNQPQHF. For the CDR3, the DNA is TGTGCCAGCAGCTTAAACACAGGGGGAAGCAATCAGCCCCAGCATTTT.